Only a few counts were recorded for the clone carrying this TCR beta chain. The antigen is not known. CDR3 length: 14 amino acids. V was trimmed by 4 bases and J by 13 bases, leaving 22 bases between them. Looked up from germline, CDR1 is GTSNPN and CDR2 is SVGIG (reference sequence). In the PCR, 60 Vbeta and 13 Jbeta primers were used. Repertoires were generated with immunoSEQ multiplex PCR, while TCRdb's copy carries only in-frame clones and drops some. The table has some 41,000 clones, around 53% seen once. The sample belongs to a study of cytomegalovirus exposure and HLA in healthy donors. Study context: A prior analysis found 95 million to 140 million unique TCR beta sequences from approximately 200 million T cells.

Study-wide results and caveats: The analysis excluded some indistinguishable V segments, including TRBV6-2 and TRBV6-3. More than 15,000 TCR beta sequences were associated with HLA alleles at 0.05 false discovery rate in a later analysis.

The source material was PBMCs. V usage is TRBV30 and J usage is TRBJ1-4; D gene ambiguous. This TCR came from a man aged 55 to 70 in good health and CMV-seronegative. Here the CDR3 reads CAWTMGQGRGRLFF. For the CDR3, the DNA is TGTGCCTGGACTATGGGTCAAGGGAGAGGTAGACTGTTTTTT.